These 3 T cell receptor beta chains originate from one sample sequenced in a study of shared clonotypes between healthy human individuals. The repertoire was sequenced with immunoSEQ multiplex PCR; TCRdb's copy has only in-frame clones and lacks some. Of a few million clones in the sample, over 90% were seen once. Input material: naive CD4+ T cells from PBMCs. The subset denotes: CD45RA+ positively selected. The receptors originated from a man aged 18 to 30 in good health. Some clones in this sample may be carry-over from other donors' samples.

The rearrangement uses TRBV7-3 and TRBJ2-1; TRBD2 aligns across 15 bases. Germline CDR1 is SGHTA and CDR2 is FQGTGA. J was trimmed by 3 bases and V by 5 bases; bases with no gene match: 5. This CDR3 spans 17 amino acids. DNA of the CDR3: TGTGCCAGCAGCCCCGGGACTAGCGGGAGGTACTACAATGAGCAGTTCTTC. It is translated as CASSPGTSGRYYNEQFF.

The chain couples TRBV28 to TRBJ2-6; D perhaps matches TRBD1 (6 bases). V lost 4 bases to trimming and J lost 1 base, with 17 bases between them. Germline assignment: CDR1 MDHEN and CDR2 SYDVKM. CDR3 length: 18 amino acids. The DNA of the CDR3 is TGTGCCAGCAGTTCCATTGGACAGAGCATATCTGGGGCCAACGTCCTGACTTTC. It is translated as CASSSIGQSISGANVLTF.

The rearrangement links TRBV4-3 to TRBJ1-2; 9 bases line up with TRBD1. The CDR3 totals 17 residues. J gave up 4 bases and V 0 bases, and 9 bases lay outside the gene matches. Germline loops: CDR1 LGHNA, CDR2 YSLEER. The CDR3 is CASSQDSAGQGPYGYTF. CDR3 sequence (DNA): TGCGCCAGCAGCCAAGATAGCGCGGGACAGGGCCCCTATGGCTACACCTTC.